This T cell receptor beta chain was captured by sequencing in a study of T cell clones after liver transplantation. As for the study in general: A pre-transplant mixed lymphocyte reaction with TCRbeta sequencing defined graft-donor-reactive clones followed in post-transplant blood. As an antigen-independent comparator, third-party-reactive TCRbeta sequences came from pre-transplant mixed lymphocyte reactions. Until 12-24 months post-transplant, subjects got standard immunosuppression and no induction. Blood was drawn pre-transplant, before withdrawal, and after full or failed withdrawal.

The repertoire was sequenced with immunoSEQ multiplex PCR; TCRdb's copy has only in-frame clones and lacks some. This sample has roughly 100,000 clones, with around 80% found just once. CDR3 length: 11 residues. Trimming cost V 2 bases and J 3 bases, with 4 bases left between them. The V gene's germline CDR1 is DFQATT and CDR2 SNEGSKA (reference sequence). This clone was seen only a few times. Other DNA sequences from this sample encode an identical CDR3 as well. Here the sequenced sample was CD4+ T cells from blood, taken approximately 50 months after liver transplant. The chain combines TRBV20-1 with TRBJ2-5; D not resolved. The TCR originated in a human patient who received a liver transplant. Some T cells may arise from the graft donor. The CDR3, as DNA: TGCAGTGCTAGACCTGAAGAGACCCAGTACTTC. It specifies CSARPEETQYF.